This TCR beta chain was sequenced in a study of human T cells and chemical hapten exposure. This clonotype was seen more than once but under ten times. One entry per CDR3 protein, called by TCRdb with MiXCR from the RACE reads. This table has 300,000 to 400,000 distinct CDR3 sequences, approximately 6.9% appearing once. Time point: patch test 1, 2 weeks after DPC sensitization. Described treatment: therapeutic diphenylcyclopropenone sensitization with weekly scalp DPC. This specimen consisted of whole blood, obtained in connection with sensitization to the hapten diphenylcyclopropenone (DPC). This TCR derives from a woman between 18 and 29 years old with alopecia areata. Some clones in this sample may be carry-over from other donors' samples.

The CDR3 here is CSVVDATSSYEQYF. The CDR3 DNA follows: TGCAGCGTAGTAGACGCGACTAGCAGCTACGAGCAGTACTTC. The gene calls are TRBV29-1 and TRBJ2-7; the match to TRBD2 covers 7 bases. The CDR3 is 14 residues long. Germline CDR1 is SQVTM and CDR2 is ANQGSEA. Losses at the gene ends were 6 bases for V and 3 bases for J; bases not matched to a gene: 11.